This T cell receptor (beta chain) came from a study of blood T cells in healthy people across ages. Whole-study context: In model experiments, template switching was able to capture about one barcoded beta molecule for every two T cells that were present.

A second about 7 to 11 cycle PCR used barcoded and J-beta primers. TCRdb fed the 5' RACE reads into MiXCR, producing one record per CDR3 protein. The profile shows 1,800,000 or so distinct CDR3 sequences, approximately 39% of them singletons. A minimum of 6 million PBMCs was isolated per sample. Per the germline V gene, CDR1 is SEHNR and CDR2 is FQNEAQ (reference sequence). The CDR3 extends over 15 amino acids. V was shortened by 4 bases and J by 11 bases, with 23 bases between the two germline ends. The source material was blood. V gene TRBV7-9 combines with J gene TRBJ2-5; D may match TRBD1 or TRBD2 (7 bases each). The sequence came from a human donor in good health. The CDR3, as DNA: TGTGCCAGCAGCTCCCAGGGGGGGGCCTTTGGGGAGCAGTACTTC. It yields the protein CASSSQGGAFGEQYF. Looking up the rest from reference TRBV7-9 and TRBJ2-5 gives the full variable domain: DTGVSQNPRHKITKRGQNVTFRCDPISEHNRLYWYRQTLGQGPEFLTYFQNEAQLEKSRLLSDRFSAERPKGSFSTLEIQRTEQGDSAMYLCASSSQGGAFGEQYFGPGTRLLVL.